Described below is a single TCR beta chain sequence and its context. This clone appeared a single time. Which antigen it targets is not known. Base-call qualities are not available, and no considerably larger clone is one nucleotide away. The library was prepared using the immunoSEQ multiplex PCR assay. A mixture of 60 forward primers for TCR Vbeta segments and 13 reverse primers for TCR Jbeta segments was used in the multiplex PCR. Amplification of the CDR3 region of rearranged TCR beta genes was performed with a multiplex PCR assay on genomic DNA. On the Illumina HiSeq System, the amplified TCR beta libraries were sequenced as 87-base-pair reads. In the original analysis: In a later analysis, about 80 million unique TCR beta chains were counted across the roughly 670 repertoires, and roughly 10 million of these chains were shared by at least two donors. Raw reads were error-corrected and collapsed into unique sequences by a nearest-neighbor algorithm in which closely related sequences were merged to remove PCR and sequencing errors. Alignment of CDR3 sequences to IMGT reference sequences was used to assign V, D and J gene segments. For a sequence to be retained, a match of at least six nucleotides was required to both a V gene segment and a J gene segment. Rearrangements were classified as productive when the CDR3 lacked stop codons and remained in frame with V and J, and all other rearrangements were classified as non-productive. CDR3 was defined by IMGT convention, running from the second conserved V-encoded cysteine to the conserved J-encoded phenylalanine. Sequences without an unambiguous match to a single V gene segment were excluded from the earlier analysis of approximately 560 of the donors. In an earlier analysis of more than 500 of the donors, a V segment was called functional when productive rearrangements were above 56.7%, and segregating when the standard deviation between donors exceeded 5%. A statistical classification framework was built to diagnose cytomegalovirus status from the catalog of TCR beta chain sequences. In a later analysis, TCR nucleotide sequences were compared against IMGT/GENE-DB human TR gene sequences so that V and J genes could be assigned. In a later analysis, CDR3 sequences and most-parsimonious VDJ recombination scenarios were assigned using the TCRdist pipeline. In a later analysis, each TCR beta chain was defined by its CDR3 amino acid sequence together with its V-gene family, and reads lacking a unique V-gene family were excluded. To address suspected cross-contamination and a sequencing artifact, a later analysis removed roughly 580 highly shared, low-generation-probability nucleotide sequences. In a later analysis, a clonal expansion index for each public chain was calculated from normalized within-repertoire ranks of inferred template counts. A later analysis computed generation probabilities with a VDJ recombination model fitted to out-of-frame rearrangements, and checked the results against IGoR. A later analysis scored TCR-TCR, TCR-HLA and TCR-CMV co-occurrence with hypergeometric tests, applying a repertoire-size bias correction to TCR pairs. A later analysis estimated false discovery rates by permuting HLA or CMV assignments 20 times. In a later analysis, co-occurring TCRs were grouped using DBSCAN, with TCRdist sequence similarity added in when clustering inside HLA-allele-positive subsets. Repertoires with fewer than 30,000 or more than 120,000 public chains, plus five repertoires with anomalous nucleotide sharing, were excluded from co-occurrence clustering. TCRdb obtained this table from immuneACCESS and retained in-frame rearrangements with V and J assigned. These tables miss some clones; where compared with another copy, unresolved V genes account for less than half of the shortfall, and the remainder is unexplained. V and J calls and clone size are as listed in that table; D and trimming were resolved from the DNA. The sample contains about 160,000 clones, approximately 86% of them found a single time. The ten top clones hold over 1.5% of the sample.

This record belongs to a study of cytomegalovirus exposure and HLA in healthy donors (dated by TCRdb to 2016 to 2017). About the full investigation: An earlier analysis of approximately 640 of the donors reported approximately 290 Gb of sequence data and 117 million unique TCR beta sequences from about 200 million T cells. The aim of the study was to test whether cataloging public T cell receptors could identify signatures of past pathogen exposure. The study used immunosequencing to profile the T cell repertoires of hundreds of subjects and linked those repertoires to cytomegalovirus serostatus. Roughly 290 gigabases of sequencing data and around 85 million unique TCR sequences made up an early release that covered around 640 HLA-typed donors. Across some 400 genotyped donors of the cohort, an average of about 240,000 unique TCR beta nucleotide sequences per donor were sequenced, and 15% to 20% of those sequences were non-productive. In addition to the first cohort of approximately 670 subjects, a separate validation cohort of approximately 110 different subjects was used. Donor age, sex, ethnicity and CMV serostatus were collected together with the repertoire data. Roughly 5 DR-DQ haplotypes were handled as single units for association and clustering because linkage in the cohort was strong. The later analysis used no new phenotypic data to find candidate immune exposures, relying instead on TCR beta sequences and their occurrence across donors. Among the roughly 430 genotyped donors, approximately 82% belonged to the genetic ancestry cluster associated with self-reported Caucasian donors. High-throughput TCR immunosequencing, statistical association of individual TCRs with disease status, and machine learning were combined to predict cytomegalovirus infection status. In an earlier analysis of 587 of the donors, high-throughput TCR beta sequencing was used to judge whether each TCR beta V gene segment behaved as functional or pseudogenic. The number of donors typed differed by locus, with about 629-640 for A, B, C, DRB1 and DQB1, 522 for DQA1, nearly 610 for DPA1, and around 460 for DPB1. Class I and class II HLA loci were covered by the typing at four-digit resolution. Every repertoire in the discovery cohort had been generated on one and the same sequencing platform. A later analysis re-examined previously published TCR beta repertoires from about 700 donors and added high-resolution HLA genotyping to investigate patterns of TCR occurrence. A later genetic analysis used genome-wide SNP genotypes for about 60% of the roughly 700 donors, treating that subset as a discovery cohort. Overall results and qualifications from the work: In vitro tests confirmed that a few of the cytomegalovirus-associated TCR beta chains recognize cytomegalovirus antigens. According to the authors, the approach could potentially be generalized to other disease states and immunological phenotypes. Compared with equally common non-associated chains, HLA-associated TCR beta chains in a later analysis were more clonally expanded and had lower generation probabilities. Only TCR beta chains were sequenced in this cohort, and the absence of alpha or paired-chain data limited detectable features. A cluster of highly shared sequence variants was judged likely to be a technical artifact of the sequencing pipeline. In a later genetic analysis, fewer N-insertions in productive TCRs were reported among donors in an Asian-associated ancestry cluster than the roughly 710-donor mean. Most TCR sequences were observed very rarely across donors, whereas some public TCRs were present in many individuals. In a later analysis, some 17,000 TCR beta sequences were associated with specific HLA alleles at a false discovery rate of 0.05. In a later analysis, most CMV-associated TCR beta chains were found to appear HLA-restricted, with HLA associations seemingly driven largely by CMV exposure. A further reported finding was that TCR beta sequences accurately predicted the HLA-A and HLA-B alleles for most subjects in the first cohort. The earlier analysis of almost 600 of the donors excluded roughly 16 rarely observed V segments, including chromosome 9 orphons, because counts were too low. In a later genetic analysis, a missense DCLRE1C variant was associated with V-gene and J-gene trimming of TCR beta chains, and the association was replicated in an independent cohort. Presence/absence analyses assumed roughly uniform sequencing depth across donors, an assumption that may not hold. A later analysis found that TCR association rates varied across HLA loci, with DRB1 alleles showing the most associated TCRs and HLA-C alleles the fewest. According to a later analysis, parvovirus B19, influenza, CMV and Epstein-Barr virus appeared linked to several top co-occurrence clusters. Linkage disequilibrium might explain the correlated functional status among segregating V segments, but an unknown experimental factor could not be ruled out. The classifier was reported to diagnose cytomegalovirus status with high specificity and sensitivity in both the original cohort and the validation cohort. Because HLA typing was missing for some donors at each locus, association tests included only the typed subset. In the study, 150 to 200 TCR beta chains were listed as associated with cytomegalovirus. Some IMGT-functional V segments, including TRBV6-2 and TRBV6-3, could not be distinguished by the 87-base-pair reads and were therefore excluded. Assigning TCR associations to individual alleles was difficult when HLA alleles, especially DR and DQ, strongly co-occurred. The only immune exposure information available for the cohort was CMV serostatus. Broadly in line with IMGT annotations, most TCR beta V segments showed up in productive rearrangements about 87% or about 30% of the time in an earlier analysis of several hundred of the donors.

The cohort was made up of 500 to 800 healthy bone marrow donors. All cohort members were sampled while nominally healthy, although unrecorded immune exposures were likely present. The donor tested CMV seronegative, placing the donor among the 350 or so seronegative members of the cohort. A peripheral blood sample was collected from each donor, and TCR beta sequencing was performed on peripheral blood mononuclear cells. The Qiagen DNeasy Blood Extraction Kit was used to extract genomic DNA from the blood cell samples. Deletion took 7 bases off V and 9 bases off J, with a span of 12 bases between the germline ends. Spanning cysteine to phenylalanine, the CDR3 consists of 11 amino acids. Only the CDR3 DNA is retained, 33 bases long and in frame from the first base. As encoded in the germline V gene, CDR1 is MNHEY while CDR2 is SVGAGI.

The chain was built from TRBV6-5 and TRBJ1-2, with an unclear D gene assignment. Sequencing was performed on PBMCs. This TCR derives from a woman under 30 in good health and CMV-seronegative. The CDR3 here reads CASTLALSYTF. The nucleotides read TGTGCCAGCACTTTGGCTTTGAGCTACACCTTC.